The 21 T cell receptor beta chains below all came from one sample that was sequenced in a study of T cell changes during pregnancy in multiple sclerosis. Data came from immunoSEQ multiplex PCR; TCRdb stores just in-frame clones and leaves some out. This table has around 50,000 clones, 87% appearing once. Sequenced: peripheral blood from another person, used as feeder cells. Source of these receptors: a human donor whose cells served as feeder cells for cultures in a pregnancy study.

This chain connects TRBV9 to TRBJ1-2, with D perhaps TRBD1 (5 bases). The germline V and J ends were trimmed by 3 bases and 5 bases, with 11 bases remaining between them. The CDR3 runs to 13 residues. Germline lookup yields CDR1 SGDLS and CDR2 YYNGEE. The CDR3 coding sequence is TGTGCCAGCAGCGCGGGACCTCTATATGGCTACACCTTC. Amino acid sequence: CASSAGPLYGYTF. Full variable domain (outside the CDR3, taken from reference TRBV9 and TRBJ1-2): DSGVTQTPKHLITATGQRVTLRCSPRSGDLSVYWYQQSLDQGLQFLIQYYNGEERAKGNILERFSAQQFPDLHSELNLSSLELGDSALYFCASSAGPLYGYTFGSGTRLTVV.

The chain is built from TRBV14 and TRBJ1-6; D gene ambiguous. In germline, CDR1 is SGHDN, CDR2 FVKESK. The CDR3 contains 13 residues. V was trimmed by 4 bases and J by 8 bases, leaving 9 bases between them. The CDR3 bases are TGTGCCAGCAGCCCTCGGGTGGATTCACCCCTCCACTTT. Protein sequence: CASSPRVDSPLHF.

The V call is TRBV7-3, the J call TRBJ2-7; 10 bases are shared with TRBD1. Per the germline V gene, CDR1 is SGHTA and CDR2 is FQGTGA. Trimming at V came to 4 bases and at J to 5 bases, leaving 8 bases not matched to a gene. The CDR3 runs to 15 residues. The CDR3 loop reads CASSSTGTGDDEQYF. For the CDR3, the DNA is TGTGCCAGCAGCTCGACCGGGACAGGGGACGACGAGCAGTACTTC.

CDR3 nucleotide sequence: TGTGCCAGCAGCTTGGTTCTAGCGGGGCAAGAGACCCAGTACTTC. It translates to CASSLVLAGQETQYF. The rearrangement joins TRBV5-4 to TRBJ2-5; 9 bases agree with TRBD2. This CDR3 spans 15 amino acids. Germline loops: CDR1 SGHNT, CDR2 YYREEE (reference sequence). V gave up 0 bases and J gave up 2 bases; unmatched junction bases: 2.

The chain links TRBV10-3 to TRBJ1-2; D gene unclear. The length of the CDR3 is 13 residues. Trimming cost V 0 bases and J 3 bases, with 5 bases left between them. Germline V gene sequence: CDR1 ENHRY, CDR2 SYGVKD. CDR3 region: CAISESTDYGYTF. The CDR3 nucleotides are TGTGCCATCAGTGAGTCCACAGACTATGGCTACACCTTC.

The genes are TRBV5-1 and TRBJ1-3; tentatively, D is TRBD1 (6 bases). The germline CDR1 and CDR2 sequences are SGHRS and YFSETQ. The CDR3 sequence is 15 residues long. Trimming cost V 5 bases and J 1 base, with 13 bases left between them. The CDR3: CASSMEGGSGNTIYF. In DNA form, the CDR3 reads TGCGCCAGCAGTATGGAAGGGGGTTCTGGAAACACCATATATTTT.

The J gene is TRBJ2-5, the V gene TRBV11-2; D not certain. CDR3 length equals 14 residues. CDR1 and CDR2 (germline): SGHAT, FQNNGV. Trimming took 1 base from V and 2 from J, leaving 8 bases between them. CDR3 sequence (DNA): TGTGCCAGCAGCTTAGGTCGACCTCAAGAGACCCAGTACTTC. Translating gives CASSLGRPQETQYF.

The genes are TRBV18 and TRBJ2-1; no firm D call. CDR3 length: 13 amino acids. Germline V gene data show CDR1 as KGHSH and CDR2 as LQKENI. V dropped 1 base and J dropped 6 bases, with 7 bases sitting between them. For the CDR3, the DNA is TGTGCCAGCTCACCACGGCAGGCCAATGAGCAGTTCTTC. Amino acids: CASSPRQANEQFF.

The chain links TRBV28 to TRBJ2-7; D is possibly TRBD1 or TRBD2 (5 bases each). The CDR3 has 15 residues. Germline CDR1 reads MDHEN; CDR2 reads SYDVKM. Trimming took off 4 bases at V and 4 bases at J, with 17 bases between the two ends. In DNA, the CDR3 is TGTGCCAGCAGTTCCCGGGACGGCGGAGAATACGAGCAGTACTTC. Encoded protein: CASSSRDGGEYEQYF.

The chain has TRBV6-1 and TRBJ2-3; D not resolved. The V gene lost 7 bases and the J gene lost 2 bases, with 16 bases spanning the gap. Germline CDR1 and CDR2: MNHNS and SASEGT. This CDR3 has 15 amino acids. CDR3 coding DNA: TGTGCCAGCACGAAGGGCTGGGGAAACACAGATACGCAGTATTTT. Residues: CASTKGWGNTDTQYF.

The chain links TRBV6-6 to TRBJ2-3; 7 bases align to TRBD2. Germline assignment: CDR1 MNHNY and CDR2 SVGAGI (reference sequence). J gave up 5 bases and V 6 bases, and 11 bases lay outside the gene matches. The CDR3 has 15 amino acids. The CDR3 DNA is TGTGCCAGCAGCGAACGGAGCGGGGAGGGAGATACGCAGTATTTT. This sequence encodes CASSERSGEGDTQYF.

The V call is TRBV29-1, the J call TRBJ1-5, with D maybe TRBD1 (5 bases). The germline V and J ends were trimmed by 7 bases and 1 base, with 11 bases remaining between them. This CDR3 spans 13 amino acids. Germline values: CDR1 SQVTM, CDR2 ANQGSEA. The CDR3 DNA is TGCAGCGGAGTAGACAGCAGCAATCAGCCCCAGCATTTT. Translating it yields CSGVDSSNQPQHF. Full variable domain (outside the CDR3, taken from reference TRBV29-1 and TRBJ1-5): SAVISQKPSRDICQRGTSLTIQCQVDSQVTMMFWYRQQPGQSLTLIATANQGSEATYESGFVIDKFPISRPNLTFSTLTVSNMSPEDSSIYLCSGVDSSNQPQHFGDGTRLSIL.

The rearrangement links TRBV18 to TRBJ1-5; 8 bases line up with TRBD1. Germline CDR1 is KGHSH and CDR2 is LQKENI. This CDR3 has 14 amino acids. V lost 3 bases to trimming and J lost 7 bases; unmatched junction nucleotides: 5. CDR3 bases: TGTGCCAGCTCACCTGACAGGACAGGGCAGCCCCAGCATTTT. This codes for CASSPDRTGQPQHF.

The J gene is TRBJ2-5, the V gene TRBV6-5; D remains unclear. Per germline, CDR1 MNHEY and CDR2 SVGAGI. There are 13 residues in the CDR3. The V gene lost 6 bases and the J gene lost 7 bases, with 15 bases spanning the gap. The chain's CDR3 is CASRKRRVGTQYF. For the CDR3, the DNA is TGTGCCAGCAGAAAGAGAAGGGTTGGGACCCAGTACTTC.

The rearrangement uses TRBV2 and TRBJ1-6; D is ambiguous. CDR3 length: 14 residues. Per germline, CDR1 SNHLY and CDR2 FYNNEI. With 6 bases removed from V and 10 bases from J, the gap between germline ends came to 16 bases. The CDR3 DNA sequence: TGTGCCAGCAGACTCCCCGGGGAATTGTCACCCCTCCACTTT. It is translated as CASRLPGELSPLHF.

This clone was found once. The chain couples TRBV11-2 to TRBJ1-2; D is possibly TRBD1 (6 bases). The CDR3 has 16 amino acids. CDR1 is SGHAT, CDR2 FQNNGV, per germline. The V end was cut by 0 bases, the J end by 0 bases, with 11 bases between. CDR3 in amino acids: CASSLDRRDTNYGYTF. The CDR3 DNA reads TGTGCCAGCAGCTTAGATCGGAGGGACACTAACTATGGCTACACCTTC.

V gene TRBV7-9 combines with J gene TRBJ2-7, with 7 bases aligning to TRBD1. V trimming: 0 bases; J trimming: 0 bases; junction bases outside the gene matches: 5. This CDR3 contains 16 residues. Per germline, CDR1 SEHNR and CDR2 FQNEAQ (reference sequence). The CDR3 DNA is TGTGCCAGCAGCTTAGCATTAGACAGGGACTCCTACGAGCAGTACTTC. Translated: CASSLALDRDSYEQYF.

This rearrangement joins TRBV30 to TRBJ2-5; perhaps TRBD2 as D (7 bases). V shed 0 bases and J shed 4 bases, with 12 bases lying between them. The CDR3 is made up of 14 amino acids. Germline V gene sequence: CDR1 GTSNPN, CDR2 SVGIG (reference sequence). CDR3 region: CAWSVGGGRETQYF. Here the CDR3 DNA reads TGTGCCTGGAGTGTAGGGGGGGGCCGAGAGACCCAGTACTTC.

This clone has a single count. The chain combines TRBV7-9 with TRBJ1-6, with 10 bases matching TRBD1. This CDR3 has 14 residues. With V trimmed by 5 bases and J by 9 bases, 4 bases remained unmatched. Germline CDR1 and CDR2: SEHNR and FQNEAQ (reference sequence). CDR3 sequence (DNA): TGTGCCAGCAGCCTCGGGACAGGGGTTTCACCCCTCCACTTT. This encodes CASSLGTGVSPLHF.

The rearrangement uses TRBV30 and TRBJ2-7; 8 positions match TRBD1. The germline V gene encodes CDR1 GTSNPN and CDR2 SVGIG (reference sequence). CDR3 length equals 14 residues. Losses at the gene ends were 0 bases for V and 6 bases for J; bases not matched to a gene: 7. CDR3 region: CAWSVTAGGSEQYF. In nucleotides, the CDR3 is TGTGCCTGGAGTGTAACGGCAGGGGGCAGCGAGCAGTACTTC.

This chain uses TRBV7-2 with TRBJ1-3; D gene uncertain. The CDR3 runs to 18 residues. Germline lookup yields CDR1 SGHTA and CDR2 FQGNSA. Trimming took 1 base from V and 4 from J, leaving 20 bases between them. CDR3 DNA: TGTGCCAGCAGCTTAGTAAGCGAGCGCGGGCATGCGGGAAACACCATATATTTT. This translates into CASSLVSERGHAGNTIYF. Full variable domain (rest looked up from reference TRBV7-2 and TRBJ1-3): GAGVSQSPSNKVTEKGKDVELRCDPISGHTALYWYRQSLGQGLEFLIYFQGNSAPDKSGLPSDRFSAERTGGSVSTLTIQRTQQEDSAVYLCASSLVSERGHAGNTIYFGEGSWLTVV.